This T cell receptor (beta chain) was observed in a study of CD8 T cells in ankylosing spondylitis. The V segment lost 3 bases and the J segment 2 bases; nucleotides outside the gene matches: 7. The CDR3 loop spans 15 amino acids. One entry per CDR3 protein results from TCRdb running MiXCR on the 5' RACE reads. The sample records around 300,000 distinct CDR3 sequences, roughly 14% being singletons. The V gene is TRBV12-3 or TRBV12-4, the J gene TRBJ2-7; TRBD2 matches at 7 bases. The receptor was isolated from a male donor with ankylosing spondylitis or in good health (not recorded which). The sequenced sample consisted of blood, either unsorted or a sorted T cell fraction (not recorded which). Here the CDR3 DNA reads TGTGCCAGCAGTTTTACCGGGAGGTCCCCCTACGAGCAGTACTTC. This translates into CASSFTGRSPYEQYF.